This TCR beta chain was captured in a study of blood T cell repertoires in COVID-19. On the study more broadly: The cDNA or gDNA used as material had been derived from T cells, B-cell-depleted T cells, or PBMCs.

In germline, CDR1 is MGHRA, CDR2 YSYEKL. J was trimmed by 4 bases and V by 11 bases; bases with no gene match: 20. The CDR3 is 18 amino acids. In the source study's methods: Amplification of reference gene primers was used by the study to estimate nucleated cell counts. Assay used: immunoSEQ multiplex PCR; TCRdb lists only in-frame clones, some missing. That table gives V, J and clone size, and the DNA gave D and trimming. The repertoire holds roughly 100,000 clones, roughly 84% seen once, with approximately 2% in the top ten. The sequence was collected from a man between 65 and 85 years old with active or convalescent COVID-19. The chain employs TRBV4-1 and TRBJ2-2, with 9 bases fitting TRBD2. Sequencing was carried out using peripheral blood. This CDR3 reads CAPPRRAGGPNGTGELFF. The CDR3, as DNA: TGCGCCCCTCCCCGGCGCGCGGGGGGGCCGAACGGCACCGGGGAGCTGTTTTTT.